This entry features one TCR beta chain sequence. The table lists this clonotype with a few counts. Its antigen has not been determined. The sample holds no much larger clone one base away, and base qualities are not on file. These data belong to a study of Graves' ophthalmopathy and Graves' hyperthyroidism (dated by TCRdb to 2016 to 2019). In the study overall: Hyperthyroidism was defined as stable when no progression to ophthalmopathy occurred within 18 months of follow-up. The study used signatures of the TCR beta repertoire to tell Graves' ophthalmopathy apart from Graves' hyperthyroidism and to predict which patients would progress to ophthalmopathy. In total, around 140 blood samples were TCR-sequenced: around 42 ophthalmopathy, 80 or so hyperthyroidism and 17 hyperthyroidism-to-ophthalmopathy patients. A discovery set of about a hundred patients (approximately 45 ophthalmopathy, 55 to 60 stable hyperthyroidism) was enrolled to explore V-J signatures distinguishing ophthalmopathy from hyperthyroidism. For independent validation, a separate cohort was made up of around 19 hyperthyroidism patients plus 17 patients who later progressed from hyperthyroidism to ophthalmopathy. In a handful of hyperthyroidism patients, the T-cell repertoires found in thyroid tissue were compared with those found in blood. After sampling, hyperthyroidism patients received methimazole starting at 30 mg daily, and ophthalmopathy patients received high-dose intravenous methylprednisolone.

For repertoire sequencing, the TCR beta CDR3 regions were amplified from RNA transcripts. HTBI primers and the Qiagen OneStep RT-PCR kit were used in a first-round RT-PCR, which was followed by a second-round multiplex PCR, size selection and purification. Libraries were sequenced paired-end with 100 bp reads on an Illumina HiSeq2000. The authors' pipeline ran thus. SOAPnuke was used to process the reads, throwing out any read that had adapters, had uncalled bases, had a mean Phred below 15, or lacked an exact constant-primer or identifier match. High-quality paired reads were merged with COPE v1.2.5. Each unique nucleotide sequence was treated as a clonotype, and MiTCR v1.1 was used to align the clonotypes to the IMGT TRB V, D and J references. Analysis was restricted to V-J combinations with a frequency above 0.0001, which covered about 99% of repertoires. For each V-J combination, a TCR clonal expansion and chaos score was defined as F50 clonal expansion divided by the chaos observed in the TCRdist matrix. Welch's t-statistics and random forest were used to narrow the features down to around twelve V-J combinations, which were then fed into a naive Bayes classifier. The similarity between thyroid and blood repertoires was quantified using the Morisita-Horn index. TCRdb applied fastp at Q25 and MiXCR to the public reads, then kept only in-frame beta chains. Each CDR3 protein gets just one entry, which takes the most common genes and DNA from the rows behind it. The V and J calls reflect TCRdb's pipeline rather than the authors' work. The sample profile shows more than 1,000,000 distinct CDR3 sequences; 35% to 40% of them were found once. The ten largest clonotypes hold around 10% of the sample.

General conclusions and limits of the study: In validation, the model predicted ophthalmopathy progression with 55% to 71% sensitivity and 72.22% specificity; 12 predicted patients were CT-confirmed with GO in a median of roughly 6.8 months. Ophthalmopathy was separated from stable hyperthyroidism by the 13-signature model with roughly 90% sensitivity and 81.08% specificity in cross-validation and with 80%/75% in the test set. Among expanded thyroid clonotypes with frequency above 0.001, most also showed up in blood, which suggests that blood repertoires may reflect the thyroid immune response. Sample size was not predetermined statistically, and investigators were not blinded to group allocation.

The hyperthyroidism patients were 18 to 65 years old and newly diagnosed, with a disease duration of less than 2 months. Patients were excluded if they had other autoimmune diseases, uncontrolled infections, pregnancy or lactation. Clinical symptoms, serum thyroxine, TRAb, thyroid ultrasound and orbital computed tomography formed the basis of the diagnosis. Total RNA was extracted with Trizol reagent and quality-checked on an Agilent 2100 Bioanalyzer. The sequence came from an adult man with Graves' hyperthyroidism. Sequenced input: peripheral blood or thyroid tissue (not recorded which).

CDR3 loop: CASRLREKDYGYTF. The bases are TGTGCCAGCAGACTCAGGGAGAAGGACTATGGCTACACCTTC. The sequence links TRBV6-5 to TRBJ1-2; TRBD1 could be the D gene, as 5 bases match. Trimming costs V 6 bases and J 3 bases, and their ends lie 14 bases apart. The CDR3 measures 14 amino acids from cysteine to phenylalanine. Here the CDR3 DNA is all that survives: 42 bases in frame from base 1. CDR1 and CDR2 are read off the germline V gene as MNHEY and SVGAGI.